This T cell receptor (beta chain) was retrieved from a study of cytomegalovirus exposure and HLA in healthy donors (dated by TCRdb to the late 2010s). Study-wide context: An earlier analysis of fewer than 750 of the donors reported approximately 260 Gb of sequence data and some 110 million unique TCR beta sequences obtained from roughly 180 million T cells. An early release that covered about 600 HLA-typed donors contained around 330 gigabases of sequencing data and tens of millions of unique TCR sequences. Of the approximately 400 genotyped donors, roughly 80% fell in the genetic ancestry cluster associated with self-reported Caucasian donors. The study was designed to test whether signatures of past pathogen exposure could be identified by cataloging public T cell receptors. Using immunosequencing, the study profiled T cell repertoires from about 620 subjects and related those repertoires to cytomegalovirus serostatus. Besides the first cohort of 666 subjects, a separate validation cohort made up of around 120 different subjects was used. High-throughput TCR immunosequencing, statistical association of individual TCRs with disease status, and machine learning were combined to predict cytomegalovirus infection status. In a later analysis, previously published TCR beta repertoires from 500 to 750 donors were re-analyzed and high-resolution HLA genotyping was added so that TCR occurrence patterns could be studied. The later analysis used no new phenotypic data to find candidate immune exposures, relying instead on TCR beta sequences and their occurrence across donors. In an earlier analysis of several hundred of the donors, high-throughput TCR beta sequencing was used to judge whether each TCR beta V gene segment behaved as functional or pseudogenic. Donor age, sex, ethnicity and CMV serostatus were compiled together with the repertoire data. A later genetic analysis used genome-wide SNP genotypes for about 60% of the roughly 700 donors, treating that subset as a discovery cohort. All discovery cohort repertoires had been generated on a single sequencing platform. Class I and class II HLA loci were covered by the typing at four-digit resolution. Typing coverage differed by locus: A, B, C, DRB1 and DQB1 were typed in roughly 629-630 donors, DQA1 in 522, DPA1 in approximately 600, and DPB1 in approximately 450. A handful of DR-DQ haplotypes were handled as single units for association and clustering because linkage in the cohort was strong. Among some 410 genotyped donors of the cohort, an average of about 220,000 unique TCR beta nucleotide sequences was sequenced per donor, of which about 19% were non-productive. Summary of the overall study and its limitations: The classifier was reported to diagnose cytomegalovirus status with high specificity and sensitivity in both the original and validation cohorts. A further reported finding was that TCR beta sequences accurately predicted the HLA-A and HLA-B alleles for most subjects in the first cohort. In the study, around 150 TCR beta chains were listed as associated with cytomegalovirus. In a later analysis, the rate of TCR association differed among HLA loci, with DRB1 alleles having the most associated TCRs and HLA-C alleles having the fewest. HLA typing was unavailable for some donors at each locus, so association tests used only the typed subset. In a later genetic analysis, fewer N-insertions in productive TCRs were reported among donors in an Asian-associated ancestry cluster than the roughly 710-donor mean. A later genetic analysis associated a missense DCLRE1C variant with V-gene and J-gene trimming of TCR beta chains, and an independent cohort replicated the association. Presence/absence analyses assumed roughly uniform sequencing depth across donors, an assumption that may not hold. The earlier analysis of about 600 of the donors excluded 15 to 20 rarely observed V segments, including chromosome 9 orphons, because counts were too low. For the cohort, immune exposure information was limited to CMV serostatus. This cohort had only TCR beta chains sequenced, and the lack of alpha or paired-chain data limited which features could be detected. In vitro tests confirmed that three of the cytomegalovirus-associated TCR beta chains recognize cytomegalovirus antigens. A later analysis associated 16,951 TCR beta sequences with specific HLA alleles at a false discovery rate of 0.05. Linkage disequilibrium might explain the correlated functional status among segregating V segments, but an unknown experimental factor could not be ruled out. Across donors, most TCR sequences were observed very rarely, whereas some public TCRs were present in many individuals. In a later analysis, several top co-occurrence clusters were reported to appear linked to parvovirus B19, influenza, CMV and Epstein-Barr virus. When HLA alleles, especially DR and DQ, strongly co-occurred, TCR associations were difficult to assign to individual alleles. In an earlier analysis of 587 of the donors, most TCR beta V segments appeared in productive rearrangements about 87% or about 30% of the time, broadly matching IMGT annotations. In a later analysis, HLA-associated TCR beta chains were found to be more clonally expanded and to have lower generation probabilities than equally common non-associated chains. A later analysis found that most CMV-associated TCR beta chains appeared HLA-restricted, with HLA associations seemingly driven largely by CMV exposure. The sequencing pipeline was judged likely to have produced a cluster of highly shared sequence variants as a technical artifact. According to the authors, the approach could potentially be generalized to other disease states and immunological phenotypes. Some IMGT-functional V segments, including TRBV6-2 and TRBV6-3, could not be distinguished by the 87-base-pair reads and were therefore excluded.

The cohort comprised fewer than 750 healthy bone marrow donors. Cohort members were all nominally healthy when sampled, although unrecorded immune exposures were likely present. The donor was CMV seronegative and was included in the group of over 300 seronegative cohort members. Every donor gave a peripheral blood sample, and the peripheral blood mononuclear cells from that sample were used for TCR beta sequencing. The Qiagen DNeasy Blood Extraction Kit was used to extract genomic DNA from the blood cell samples. Trimming at the junction amounts to 3 bases on V and 0 bases on J, and the germline ends lie 11 bases apart. The CDR3, from cysteine to phenylalanine, totals 15 residues. Only CDR3 DNA remains: 45 bases, in frame from the first base. Reading the germline V gene gives CDR1 KGHSH and CDR2 LQKENI. In regard to this clone: The antigen this receptor binds is unknown. No base-level quality is on record; no much larger clone is a single base apart.

Library construction relied on the immunoSEQ multiplex PCR assay. For the multiplex PCR, a mixture combining 60 forward primers for TCR Vbeta segments and 13 reverse primers for TCR Jbeta segments was used. A multiplex PCR assay on genomic DNA amplified the CDR3 region of rearranged TCR beta genes. The Illumina HiSeq System was used to sequence the amplified TCR beta libraries as 87-base-pair reads. On the authors' methods: In a later analysis, 80 million or so unique TCR beta chains were counted across the 500 to 700 repertoires, and about 9.9 million of these chains were shared by at least two donors. To remove PCR and sequencing errors, raw reads were error-corrected and collapsed into unique sequences using a nearest-neighbor algorithm that merged closely related sequences. CDR3 sequences were aligned to IMGT reference sequences to assign V, D and J gene segments. For a sequence to be retained, at least a six-nucleotide match to both a V gene segment and a J gene segment was required. Rearrangements were called productive when the CDR3 lacked stop codons and stayed in frame with V and J; all others were non-productive. Following IMGT convention, CDR3 was defined as the stretch from the second conserved V-encoded cysteine up to the conserved J-encoded phenylalanine. In an earlier analysis of approximately 500 of the donors, sequences lacking an unambiguous match to a single V gene segment were excluded. In an earlier analysis of around 600 of the donors, V segments were called functional above 56.7% productive rearrangements and were called segregating when the between-donor standard deviation exceeded 5%. A statistical classification framework was built for diagnosing cytomegalovirus status from the catalog of TCR beta chain sequences. In a later analysis, TCR nucleotide sequences were compared against IMGT/GENE-DB human TR gene sequences so that V and J genes could be assigned. The TCRdist pipeline was used in a later analysis to assign CDR3 sequences and most-parsimonious VDJ recombination scenarios. In a later analysis, each TCR beta chain was defined by its CDR3 amino acid sequence together with its V-gene family, and reads lacking a unique V-gene family were excluded. A later analysis removed 450 to 600 highly shared, low-generation-probability nucleotide sequences to deal with suspected cross-contamination and a sequencing artifact. A later analysis calculated a clonal expansion index for each public chain from normalized within-repertoire ranks of inferred template counts. Generation probabilities in a later analysis came from a VDJ recombination model fitted to out-of-frame rearrangements, and those results were checked against IGoR. In a later analysis, TCR-TCR, TCR-HLA and TCR-CMV co-occurrence was scored with hypergeometric tests, and a repertoire-size bias correction was applied to TCR pairs. To estimate false discovery rates, a later analysis permuted the HLA or CMV assignments 20 times. In a later analysis, co-occurring TCRs were grouped using DBSCAN, and TCRdist sequence similarity was added for clustering within HLA-allele-positive subsets. For co-occurrence clustering, repertoires with fewer than 30,000 or more than 120,000 public chains were excluded, along with five repertoires with anomalous nucleotide sharing. Held by TCRdb, this immuneACCESS table contains in-frame sequences only and omits some clones. Under half of the omission traces to an unresolved V gene where checked; the cause of the rest is unknown. The DNA gave D and trimming, while V, J and clone size come from that table. Recorded for this sample are 150,000 to 180,000 clones; approximately 74% of them occurred a single time. The top ten clonotypes cover approximately 2.3% of the sample.

Rearrangement joined TRBV18 to TRBJ1-2, with a tentative D gene TRBD1 over 6 matching bases. This receptor was taken from a man younger than 40 in good health and CMV-seronegative. The material sequenced was PBMCs. The DNA sequence is TGTGCCAGCTCACCGACAGGTGATACTAACTATGGCTACACCTTC. It encodes CASSPTGDTNYGYTF.